The clone carrying this T cell receptor beta chain was detected only a few times. Its target is unknown. These data belong to a study of radiotherapy plus CTLA-4 blockade in lung cancer. Study at large: Objective responses emerged in around 18% of patients, and around 31% attained disease control. Study-level findings and limits: The best predictor of response was reported to be early blood T cell clone dynamics, with interferon-beta. There was expansion of tumor-derived TCR clones in blood after radiotherapy plus ipilimumab.

TCRdb keeps only in-frame clones here, not all; method: immunoSEQ multiplex PCR. The sample has about 45,000 clones; about 67% are singletons. The CDR3 extends over 12 amino acids. Germline CDR1 GTSNPN, CDR2 SVGIG (reference sequence). V was trimmed by 2 bases and J by 5 bases, leaving 9 bases between them. Patients had chemo-refractory metastatic non-small-cell lung cancer and received focal radiation plus CTLA-4 blockade that used ipilimumab. The chain recombines TRBV30 with TRBJ2-5; TRBD2 is a possible D gene (5 bases). The sequence derives from a human donor with non-small cell lung cancer who had a partial response to radiotherapy plus ipilimumab. Sequences were derived from peripheral blood, sampled from a patient treated with radiotherapy plus ipilimumab. CDR3 coding DNA: TGTGCCTGGAGTTCGAAGCGGGAGACCCAGTACTTC. Translated: CAWSSKRETQYF.